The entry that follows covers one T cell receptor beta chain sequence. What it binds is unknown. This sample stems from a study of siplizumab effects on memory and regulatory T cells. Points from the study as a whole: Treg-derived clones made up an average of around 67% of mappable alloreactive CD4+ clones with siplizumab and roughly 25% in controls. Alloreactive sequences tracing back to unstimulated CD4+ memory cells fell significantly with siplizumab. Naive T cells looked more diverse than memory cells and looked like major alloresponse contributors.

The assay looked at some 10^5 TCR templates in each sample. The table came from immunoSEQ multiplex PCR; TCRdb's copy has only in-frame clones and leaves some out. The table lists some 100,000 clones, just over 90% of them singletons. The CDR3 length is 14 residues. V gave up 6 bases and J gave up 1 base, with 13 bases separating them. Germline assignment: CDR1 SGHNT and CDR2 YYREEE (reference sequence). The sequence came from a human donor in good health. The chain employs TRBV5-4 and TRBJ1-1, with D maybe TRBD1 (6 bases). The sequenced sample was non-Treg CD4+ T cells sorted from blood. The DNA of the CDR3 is TGTGCCAGCACCGGGGGCGGAAGGAACACTGAAGCTTTCTTT. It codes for CASTGGGRNTEAFF.